This T cell receptor (beta chain) is from a study of T cells in Graves' hyperthyroidism and ophthalmopathy. Whole-study findings and limits: Blood held most thyroid clonotypes expanded above 0.001 frequency.

This clonotype came up many times. The target antigen is unknown. RNA transcripts yielded amplified TCR beta CDR3 regions. Using the HTBI primer set, a first-round RT-PCR was run on the TCR CDR3. TCRdb re-derived calls from the multiplex PCR reads in MiXCR, one entry per CDR3 protein. The sample carries 730,000 or so distinct CDR3 sequences, around 20% recorded once. Germline V gene data show CDR1 as MNHEY and CDR2 as SMNVEV (reference sequence). Trimming left V 6 bases short and J 2 bases short, with 7 bases between. This CDR3 comprises 13 residues. PBMCs were sourced from about 10 ml fresh peripheral blood.

The sequenced material came from blood. The chain joins TRBV27 to TRBJ2-2; D remains unclear. The sequence was obtained from a woman aged 45-65 years with Graves' hyperthyroidism that later progressed to Graves' ophthalmopathy. CDR3 protein: CASSYGNTGELFF. CDR3 nucleotide sequence: TGTGCCAGCAGCTATGGAAACACCGGGGAGCTGTTTTTT.